These 6 T cell receptor beta chains originate from one sample sequenced in a study of blood T cells in healthy people across ages (dated by TCRdb to between 2014 and 2017). Libraries were constructed by 5' RACE. Data came from an Illumina HiSeq 2500. The second PCR ran for about 7 to 11 cycles and used a J-beta primer mix along with a sample-barcoded 5' primer. The raw public data were reprocessed by TCRdb itself: fastp quality trimming at Q25, MiXCR clonotype calling, in-frame beta chains only. Rows with a matching CDR3 protein are joined into one entry that keeps the most common DNA and genes. The sample contains approximately 810,000 distinct CDR3 sequences, more than 25% of them found a single time. The ten biggest clones cover 17% of the sample. Source material: blood. All receptors come from a woman older than 75 in good health.

This clonotype has just a few counts. V and J are TRBV7-9 and TRBJ1-1; no clear D. This CDR3 is 12 amino acids long. Between the trimmed V and J ends, which lost 5 bases and 0 bases, there was a span of 4 bases. Germline V gene data show CDR1 as SEHNR and CDR2 as FQNEAQ (reference sequence). DNA for the CDR3: TGTGCCAGCAGCGTTCTGAACACTGAAGCTTTCTTT. Translation gives CASSVLNTEAFF.

This clonotype was seen repeatedly, ten times or more. V gene TRBV7-9 combines with J gene TRBJ2-7; weak D call: TRBD1 (5 bases). This CDR3 spans 16 amino acids. Between the trimmed V and J ends, which lost 1 base and 3 bases, there was a span of 16 bases. Germline loops: CDR1 SEHNR, CDR2 FQNEAQ (reference sequence). CDR3 nucleotides: TGTGCCAGCAGCTTAGACGGCCAGGGAAAATACTACGAGCAGTACTTC. Translation gives CASSLDGQGKYYEQYF.

With respect to this clonotype: A clone one base away is much larger, so this may be a read error. This sequence joins TRBV27 and TRBJ2-5; D not resolved. Looked up from germline, CDR1 is MNHEY and CDR2 is SMNVEV (reference sequence). This CDR3 has 13 amino acids. The CDR3 loop reads CASRLGYQKTQYF. The CDR3 nucleotides are TGTGCCAGCAGACTGGGGTACCAAAAGACCCAGTACTTC.

At least ten counts were recorded for this clonotype. V and J are TRBV7-9 and TRBJ2-1; 9 bases match TRBD2. The CDR3 has 15 residues. Germline values: CDR1 SEHNR, CDR2 FQNEAQ (reference sequence). Trimming removed 6 bases from V and 5 bases from J; junction bases left unmatched: 8. The DNA for the CDR3 is TGTGCCAGCAGTCCTTGGGGCGGGGGGGACAATGAGCAGTTCTTC. This sequence encodes CASSPWGGGDNEQFF.

The chain links TRBV20-1 to TRBJ1-1; no definite D call. In germline, CDR1 is DFQATT, CDR2 SNEGSKA (reference sequence). Trimming cost V 4 bases and J 4 bases, with 13 bases left between them. This CDR3 region has 13 residues. The CDR3 DNA follows: TGCAGTGCTAAAAGAGGTGCACTCACTGAAGCTTTCTTT. Encoded protein: CSAKRGALTEAFF.

On this clonotype itself: Being one base from a much bigger clone, this may be a read error. The chain combines TRBV6-2 or TRBV6-3 with TRBJ2-6; 8 bases map to TRBD1. This CDR3 contains 17 residues. Germline V gene data show CDR1 as MNHEY and CDR2 as SVGEGT. This chain's CDR3 is CASRRQGSLSGADVLTF. CDR3 in DNA: TGTGCCAGCAGGCGACAGGGGTCCCTCTCTGGGGCCGACGTCCTGACTTTC.